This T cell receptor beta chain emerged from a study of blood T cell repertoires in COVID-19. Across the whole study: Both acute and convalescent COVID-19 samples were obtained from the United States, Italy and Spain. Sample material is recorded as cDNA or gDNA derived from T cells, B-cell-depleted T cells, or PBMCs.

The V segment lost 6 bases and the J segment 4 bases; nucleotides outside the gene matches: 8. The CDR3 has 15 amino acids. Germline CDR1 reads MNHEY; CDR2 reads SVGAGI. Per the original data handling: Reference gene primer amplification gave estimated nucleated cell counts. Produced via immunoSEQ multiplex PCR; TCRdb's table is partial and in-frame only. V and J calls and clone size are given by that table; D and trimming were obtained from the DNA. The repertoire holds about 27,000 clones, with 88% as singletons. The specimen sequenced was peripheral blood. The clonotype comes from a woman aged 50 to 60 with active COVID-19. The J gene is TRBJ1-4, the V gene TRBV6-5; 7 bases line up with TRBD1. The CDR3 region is CASRATGAGNEKLFF. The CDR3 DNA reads TGTGCCAGCAGAGCCACAGGGGCGGGTAATGAAAAACTGTTTTTT.